These 13 T cell receptor beta chains came from one sample sequenced in a study of cytomegalovirus exposure and HLA in healthy donors. The assay was immunoSEQ multiplex PCR, and TCRdb's table has in-frame clones only and misses some. In the table there are 43,000 or so clones, 80% to 95% of which are singletons. The sample consisted of PBMCs. The receptors derive from a man between 18 and 29 years old in good health and CMV-seronegative.

The chain is built from TRBV7-2 and TRBJ2-4, with D hard to call. Germline values: CDR1 SGHTA, CDR2 FQGNSA. This CDR3 is built from 16 residues. The V end was cut by 7 bases, the J end by 1 base, with 17 bases between. CDR3 protein: CASILTLGFAKNIQYF. The CDR3 DNA reads TGTGCCAGCATATTAACCCTAGGTTTTGCCAAAAACATTCAGTACTTC. The full variable domain, in which reference TRBV7-2 and TRBJ2-4 provide the parts outside the CDR3, is GAGVSQSPSNKVTEKGKDVELRCDPISGHTALYWYRQSLGQGLEFLIYFQGNSAPDKSGLPSDRFSAERTGGSVSTLTIQRTQQEDSAVYLCASILTLGFAKNIQYFGAGTRLSVL.

The J gene is TRBJ2-3, the V gene TRBV7-2; 15 nucleotides agree with TRBD2. Trimming at V came to 0 bases and at J to 6 bases, leaving 7 bases not matched to a gene. The germline CDR1 and CDR2 sequences are SGHTA and FQGNSA. The length of the CDR3 is 18 residues. In nucleotides, the CDR3 is TGTGCCAGCAGCTTAGCGGGACTAGCGGGAGGCGCCCTGGATACGCAGTATTTT. As protein: CASSLAGLAGGALDTQYF.

This clone showed up just once. The chain uses TRBV11-3 and TRBJ2-2; no reliable D call. Germline CDR1 SGHNT, CDR2 YENEEA. The length of the CDR3 is 15 residues. Trimming cost V 4 bases and J 2 bases, with 11 bases left between them. The CDR3 region is CASSSSGYNTGELFF. In DNA form, the CDR3 reads TGTGCCAGCAGCTCCTCAGGCTATAACACCGGGGAGCTGTTTTTT.

V and J are TRBV5-1 and TRBJ2-1; TRBD2 aligns across 7 bases. This CDR3 is 17 amino acids long. Germline V gives CDR1 SGHRS, CDR2 YFSETQ. V lost 1 base to trimming and J lost 5 bases; unmatched junction nucleotides: 12. The CDR3 DNA is TGCGCCAGCAGCTTGAGACCAGCGGGAAAACCCCACAATGAGCAGTTCTTC. Its translation: CASSLRPAGKPHNEQFF.

J is TRBJ2-7 and V is TRBV6-6; possible D gene TRBD1, 6 bases. V lost 2 bases, J lost 0 bases, and 14 bases lay in between. CDR1 is MNHNY and CDR2 is SVGAGI in the germline V gene (reference sequence). The CDR3 extends over 16 amino acids. In DNA, the CDR3 is TGTGCCAGCAGTTACCCTGACAGGCGGAGCTCCTACGAGCAGTACTTC. Amino acid sequence: CASSYPDRRSSYEQYF.

The chain joins TRBV7-9 to TRBJ1-4; D is perhaps TRBD1 (6 bases). Germline CDR1 and CDR2: SEHNR and FQNEAQ (reference sequence). The V gene lost 5 bases and the J gene lost 11 bases, with 15 bases spanning the gap. The CDR3 is made up of 13 amino acids. The CDR3 here is CASSPRGGRKLFF. The CDR3 DNA reads as TGTGCCAGCAGCCCGAGGGGGGGGAGGAAACTGTTTTTT.

The chain carries TRBV5-1 and TRBJ2-1, with a possible D match to TRBD2 (6 bases). Germline CDR1 and CDR2: SGHRS and YFSETQ. This CDR3 is built from 15 residues. V gave up 1 base and J gave up 5 bases, with 13 bases separating them. In nucleotides, the CDR3 is TGCGCCAGCAGCTTGTGGGTCGGCGGGGACAATGAGCAGTTCTTC. Residues: CASSLWVGGDNEQFF.

This chain's CDR3 is CSVRDRVHEQYF. The CDR3 DNA is TGCAGCGTGAGGGACAGGGTCCACGAGCAGTACTTC. The V and J genes are TRBV29-1 and TRBJ2-7; 9 bases line up with TRBD1. The CDR3 has 12 amino acids. V lost 6 bases and J lost 5; bases outside the gene matches: 5. The germline V gene encodes CDR1 SQVTM and CDR2 ANQGSEA.

Notes on this clone: The junction departs from the called germline gene at one end, perhaps through a read error. The chain combines TRBV7-8 with TRBJ2-5; D is undetermined. Germline V lookup: CDR1 SGHVS, CDR2 FQNEAQ. The CDR3 has 10 residues. This chain's CDR3 is CASSLEPQYF. Here the CDR3 DNA reads TGTGCCAGCAGCTTAGAGCCCCAGTACTTC.

V and J are TRBV5-1 and TRBJ1-5; 7 bases match TRBD1. Germline assignment: CDR1 SGHRS and CDR2 YFSETQ. The CDR3 loop spans 16 amino acids. V was clipped by 4 bases and J by 1 base; unmatched bases: 8. The CDR3 DNA is TGCGCCAGCAGCCTTATACCGGGACAGAGCAATCAGCCCCAGCATTTT. Translating it yields CASSLIPGQSNQPQHF.

V gene TRBV6-6 combines with J gene TRBJ2-1; D unclear. Deletions cut 2 bases from V and 9 bases from J, with 8 bases between. The CDR3 runs 12 residues. Germline CDR1 and CDR2: MNHNY and SVGAGI (reference sequence). The CDR3 coding sequence is TGTGCCAGCAGTTACCCTAGGAGTGAGCAGTTCTTC. The encoded protein is CASSYPRSEQFF.

This sequence joins TRBV6-6 and TRBJ2-3; TRBD2 agrees at 11 bases. V dropped 5 bases and J dropped 6; count of bases not matched to a gene: 4. Germline V lookup: CDR1 MNHNY, CDR2 SVGAGI (reference sequence). This CDR3 is built from 14 residues. The CDR3 bases are TGTGCCAGCAGTGTCACTAGCGGGAGTGATACGCAGTATTTT. This sequence encodes CASSVTSGSDTQYF.

The genes are TRBV7-2 and TRBJ2-2, with 8 bases aligning to TRBD1. The CDR3 consists of 16 residues. Losses at the gene ends were 5 bases for V and 1 base for J; bases not matched to a gene: 6. Germline V gene data show CDR1 as SGHTA and CDR2 as FQGNSA. The CDR3 DNA reads TGTGCCAGCAGCCGGGGGACAGGCCTGAACACCGGGGAGCTGTTTTTT. As protein: CASSRGTGLNTGELFF.